This is a list of T cell receptor beta chains from one sample in a study of blood T cell repertoires in COVID-19. Assay used: immunoSEQ multiplex PCR; TCRdb lists only in-frame clones, some missing. The table includes about 120,000 clones, around 89% detected once. Sequenced input: peripheral blood. The receptors stem from a man in his 70s with active or convalescent COVID-19. CDR3s leave out the opening cysteine and the closing phenylalanine or tryptophan. A D gene is named only where the DNA matches it firmly.

j_gene: TRBJ1-1
d_gene: -
v_gene: TRBV6-5
CDR3aa: ASAATLEGWAEAF

j_gene: TRBJ1-2
d_gene: -
v_gene: TRBV6-5
CDR3aa: ASSYISDRGYT

j_gene: TRBJ1-5
d_gene: -
v_gene: TRBV15
CDR3aa: ATSRDLGSPSNQPQH

j_gene: TRBJ1-4
d_gene: TRBD1
v_gene: TRBV19
CDR3aa: ASSRGQSEKLF

j_gene: TRBJ2-7
d_gene: TRBD2
v_gene: TRBV10-3
CDR3aa: AISGTSGRAYEQY

j_gene: TRBJ2-7
d_gene: -
v_gene: TRBV5-6
CDR3aa: ASSLNFGGEQY

j_gene: TRBJ1-1
d_gene: TRBD1
v_gene: TRBV9
CDR3aa: ASSTSGGADTEAF

j_gene: TRBJ2-7
d_gene: TRBD2
v_gene: TRBV18
CDR3aa: ASSPPPSPAGGSYEQY

j_gene: TRBJ1-1
d_gene: -
v_gene: TRBV20-1
CDR3aa: SASRFTGLNTEAF

j_gene: TRBJ2-3
d_gene: -
v_gene: TRBV24-1
CDR3aa: ATSDSSRVDTQY

j_gene: TRBJ1-2
d_gene: -
v_gene: TRBV12-3/TRBV12-4
CDR3aa: ASSLYGGEGYT

j_gene: TRBJ1-5
d_gene: TRBD1
v_gene: TRBV19
CDR3aa: ASSMQTGNNQPQH

j_gene: TRBJ2-7
d_gene: -
v_gene: TRBV10-1
CDR3aa: ASSETIGEQY

j_gene: TRBJ2-7
d_gene: TRBD1
v_gene: TRBV19
CDR3aa: ASSLIQGAREQY

j_gene: TRBJ2-3
d_gene: -
v_gene: TRBV19
CDR3aa: ASSTVITDTQY

j_gene: TRBJ2-2
d_gene: -
v_gene: TRBV5-5
CDR3aa: ASSDGILTGELF